The subject of this entry is one TCR beta chain. This sample is part of a study of blood T cell repertoires in COVID-19. Overall study context: Donors in the United States, Italy and Spain gave samples during acute or convalescent COVID-19. The cDNA or gDNA used as material had been derived from T cells, B-cell-depleted T cells, or PBMCs.

In the source study's methods: Quantification of nucleated cells was approximated via reference gene primer amplification. Profiling relied on immunoSEQ multiplex PCR, and the TCRdb table lists in-frame clones only, not all of them. The V and J calls and clone size are taken from that table; D and trimming were inferred from the DNA. Here the sample spans about 170,000 clones, 83% being singletons. Germline lookup yields CDR1 MDHEN and CDR2 SYDVKM. The trim removed 6 bases at V and 4 bases at J, leaving 3 bases unmatched. CDR3 length: 14 amino acids. Material: peripheral blood. This chain uses TRBV28 with TRBJ1-4; 9 bases map to TRBD1. The receptor was isolated from an elderly woman with acute or convalescent COVID-19. The CDR3 sequence: CASSAGQGNEKLFF. CDR3 nucleotides: TGTGCCAGCAGCGCGGGACAGGGTAATGAAAAACTGTTTTTT.